This T cell receptor (beta chain) was identified in a study of breast tumors, draining lymph nodes, adjacent tissues. Study-wide points: Compared with lymph nodes, tumors were less diverse; compared with nontumor tissue, more. Most tumor T cells seemingly derive from lymph node, then expand in tumor. The lymph node origin of tumor T cells was framed as consistent with a hypothesis, not demonstrated. Compared with basal-like, luminal-like tumors shared significantly more repertoire with nontumor tissue.

Breast cancer patients provided tissue from their axillary draining lymph nodes. This CDR3 spans 16 amino acids. Germline V gene sequence: CDR1 MNHNY, CDR2 SVGAGI (reference sequence). V trimming: 5 bases; J trimming: 0 bases; junction bases outside the gene matches: 5. Only one count was recorded for this clonotype. The antigen is not known. One base away lies a much larger clone, so this may be a sequencing read error. TCRdb re-derived calls from the multiplex PCR reads in MiXCR, one entry per CDR3 protein. The data show about 180,000 distinct CDR3 sequences, 25% to 40% seen once. This TCR was sampled from a female donor with breast cancer. Some clones in this sample may be carry-over from other donors' samples. The chain has TRBV6-6 and TRBJ2-3, with 10 nucleotides matching TRBD2. What was sequenced was axillary lymph node tissue. The DNA for the CDR3 is TGTGCCAGCAGTCCTAGCGGGGGAATTAGCACAGATACGCAGTATTTT. Its protein is CASSPSGGISTDTQYF.